Described below is a single TCR beta chain sequence and its context. Its antigen is undetermined. This record comes from a study of post-analysis software for immune sequencing data. This CDR3 comprises 15 residues. The germline gives CDR1 DFQATT, CDR2 SNEGSKA (reference sequence). V was trimmed by 3 bases and J by 11 bases, leaving 25 bases between them. Each TCR beta cDNA library carried unique molecular identifiers. TCRdb reprocessed the PCR reads via MiXCR and lists one record per CDR3 protein. The sample yields some 500,000 distinct CDR3 sequences, approximately 45% seen once. Study-level points and caveats: TRBV segments more frequent in patients than in controls numbered a few and included TRBV5-6, TRBV5-1 and TRBV20-1.

The sequence derives from a girl between 5 and 17 years old with multiple sclerosis. The chain has TRBV20-1 and TRBJ2-5; D is possibly TRBD2 (6 bases). Material: blood. The CDR3: CSARGWEATYNEQYF. Here the CDR3 DNA reads TGCAGTGCTAGGGGGTGGGAGGCAACCTACAATGAGCAGTACTTC.